This TCR beta chain is drawn from a study of shared clonotypes between healthy human individuals. Turning to the study itself: The study drew on two women and three men aged 18 to 49 as donors.

This clone appeared once. What it binds is not known. Recent vaccinations or acute infections were absent in the healthy HIV-negative adult donors. Study-level findings and limits: When naive CD4 clonotypes were compared across several donors, 5% to 5.5% were shared.

The table came from immunoSEQ multiplex PCR; TCRdb's copy has only in-frame clones and leaves some out. The sample records roughly 650,000 clones, 97% being singletons. The ends were cut back, 6 bases at V and 2 bases at J, with 7 bases in the middle. The CDR3 covers 13 residues. The V gene's germline CDR1 is MGHDK and CDR2 SYGVNS. The sequence was obtained from a woman aged 25 to 45 in good health. This chain joins TRBV25-1 and TRBJ2-2, with a tentative D call TRBD1 (5 bases). Sequences were obtained from naive CD4+ T cells sorted from blood. Noted subset: CD45RA+ positively selected. CDR3 loop: CASRDRNTGELFF. CDR3 nucleotide sequence: TGTGCCAGCAGAGACAGAAACACCGGGGAGCTGTTTTTT.